Reported below is one T cell receptor (beta chain). Its specificity is unknown. These data are taken from a study of STAT3 mutations in large granular lymphocyte leukemia. Study-wide results and caveats: Every T-LGLL patient had at least one immunodominant TCRbeta clonotype.

Germline CDR1 MGHRA, CDR2 YSYEKL. The CDR3 is 15 residues long. V lost 3 bases to trimming and J lost 2 bases, with 10 bases between them. The repertoire was sequenced with immunoSEQ multiplex PCR; TCRdb's copy has only in-frame clones and lacks some. The repertoire holds approximately 4,000 clones, roughly two fifths seen once, with 70% to 90% in the top ten. Sequenced input: peripheral blood mononuclear cells. The rearrangement links TRBV4-1 to TRBJ1-4; the D gene is possibly TRBD1 (6 bases). The TCR sequence derives from a man aged 55 to 70 with T-cell large granular lymphocyte leukemia. Some clones in this sample may be carry-over from other donors' samples. The CDR3 nucleotides are TGCGCCAGCAGCCATTCGAGGGGGACTAATGAAAAACTGTTTTTT. Amino acids: CASSHSRGTNEKLFF.